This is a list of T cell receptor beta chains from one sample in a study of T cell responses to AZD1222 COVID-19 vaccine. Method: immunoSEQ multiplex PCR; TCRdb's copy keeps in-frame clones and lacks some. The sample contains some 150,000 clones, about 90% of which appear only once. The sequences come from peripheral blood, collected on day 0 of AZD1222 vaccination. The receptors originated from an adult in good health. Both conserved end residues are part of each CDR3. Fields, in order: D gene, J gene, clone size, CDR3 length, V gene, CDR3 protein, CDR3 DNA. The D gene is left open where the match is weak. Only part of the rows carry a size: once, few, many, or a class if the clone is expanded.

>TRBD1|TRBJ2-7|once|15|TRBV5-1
CASSLGTGLTYEQYF
TGCGCCAGCAGCTTGGGGACAGGCCTGACCTACGAGCAGTACTTC
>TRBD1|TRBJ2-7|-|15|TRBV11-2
CASSFRTGGSYEQYF
TGTGCCAGCAGTTTTAGGACAGGGGGCTCCTACGAGCAGTACTTC
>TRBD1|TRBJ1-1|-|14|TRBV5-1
CASSMGQWGTEAFF
TGCGCCAGCAGCATGGGACAGTGGGGCACTGAAGCTTTCTTT
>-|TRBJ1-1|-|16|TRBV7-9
CASSSLWGAGNTEAFF
TGTGCCAGCAGCTCCCTTTGGGGGGCGGGGAACACTGAAGCTTTCTTT
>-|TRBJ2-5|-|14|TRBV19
CASSITRYQETQYF
TGTGCCAGTAGTATAACGAGATACCAAGAGACCCAGTACTTC
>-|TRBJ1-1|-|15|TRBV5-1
CASSVSGIQNTEAFF
TGCGCCAGCAGCGTATCCGGAATACAGAACACTGAAGCTTTCTTT
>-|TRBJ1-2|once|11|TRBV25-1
CASSELTGYTF
TGTGCCAGCAGTGAATTAACTGGCTACACCTTC
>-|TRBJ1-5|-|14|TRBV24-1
CATSDSDRFQPQHF
TGTGCCACCAGTGATTCTGACAGGTTCCAGCCCCAGCATTTT
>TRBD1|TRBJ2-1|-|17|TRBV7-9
CASSLTPGGKPYNEQFF
TGTGCCAGCAGCTTAACCCCAGGGGGTAAACCCTACAATGAGCAGTTCTTC
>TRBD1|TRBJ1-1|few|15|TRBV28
CASSPGTGLLTEAFF
TGTGCCAGCAGTCCAGGGACAGGGCTCTTGACTGAAGCTTTCTTT
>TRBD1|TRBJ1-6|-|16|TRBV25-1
CASSESLQGASSPLHF
TGTGCCAGCAGTGAATCCCTCCAGGGGGCAAGTTCACCCCTCCACTTT
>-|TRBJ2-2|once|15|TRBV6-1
CASRGTTRTTGELFF
TGTGCCAGCAGGGGGACAACCCGTACCACCGGGGAGCTGTTTTTT
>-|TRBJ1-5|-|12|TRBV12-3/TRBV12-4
CASSLPYQPQHF
TGTGCCAGCAGTTTACCGTATCAGCCCCAGCATTTT
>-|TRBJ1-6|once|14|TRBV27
CASSLGPGNSPLHF
TGTGCCAGCAGTTTAGGGCCGGGAAATTCACCCCTCCACTTT
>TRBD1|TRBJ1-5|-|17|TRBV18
CASSPIGDRNGNQPQHF
TGTGCCAGCTCACCAATCGGGGACAGGAACGGAAATCAGCCCCAGCATTTT
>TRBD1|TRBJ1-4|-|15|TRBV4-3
CASSISGTGLEKLFF
TGCGCCAGCAGCATCTCCGGGACAGGGCTTGAAAAACTGTTTTTT
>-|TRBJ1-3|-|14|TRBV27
CASGAGSSGNTIYF
TGTGCCAGCGGCGCCGGGAGCTCTGGAAACACCATATATTTT
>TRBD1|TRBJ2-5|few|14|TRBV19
CASSSTGGGETQYF
TGTGCCAGTAGTAGTACAGGGGGCGGAGAGACCCAGTACTTC
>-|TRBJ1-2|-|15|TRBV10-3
CAISERGAGRGGYTF
TGTGCCATCAGTGAGCGCGGGGCAGGCCGGGGTGGCTACACCTTC
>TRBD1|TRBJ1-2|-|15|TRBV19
CASRRPQGGNYGYTF
TGTGCCAGTAGACGACCTCAGGGGGGGAACTATGGCTACACCTTC
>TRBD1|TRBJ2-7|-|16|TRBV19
CASSIEFRQGPYEQYF
TGTGCCAGTAGTATAGAGTTTCGACAGGGTCCCTACGAGCAGTACTTC
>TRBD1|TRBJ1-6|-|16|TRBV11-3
CASPRDRAPRGSPLHF
TGTGCCAGTCCCCGGGACAGGGCCCCAAGGGGCTCACCCCTCCACTTT
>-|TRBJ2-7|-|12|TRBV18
CASSSGAREQYF
TGTGCCAGCTCATCCGGGGCGCGGGAGCAGTACTTC
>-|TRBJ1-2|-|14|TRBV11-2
CASSSGSFNYGYTF
TGTGCCAGCAGCTCGGGATCTTTTAACTATGGCTACACCTTC
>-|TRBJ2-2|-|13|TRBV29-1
CSVEWTDTGELFF
TGCAGCGTTGAATGGACAGATACCGGGGAGCTGTTTTTT
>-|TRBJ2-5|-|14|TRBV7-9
CASSQGAGVETQYF
TGTGCCAGCAGCCAGGGGGCGGGGGTAGAGACCCAGTACTTC
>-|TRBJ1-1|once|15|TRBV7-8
CASSLVWGLNTEAFF
TGTGCCAGCAGCTTAGTATGGGGGCTGAACACTGAAGCTTTCTTT
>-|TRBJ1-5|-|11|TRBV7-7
CASSPNQPQHF
TGTGCTAGCAGCCCGAATCAGCCCCAGCATTTT
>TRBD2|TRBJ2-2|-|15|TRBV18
CASSQAGANTGELFF
TGTGCCAGCTCTCAGGCGGGGGCGAACACCGGGGAGCTGTTTTTT
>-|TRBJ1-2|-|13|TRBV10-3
CAISPLRGYGYTF
TGTGCCATCAGTCCCCTCAGGGGCTATGGCTACACCTTC
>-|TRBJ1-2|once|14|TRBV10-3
CAISEGRPGVGYTF
TGTGCCATCAGTGAGGGGAGGCCGGGAGTGGGCTACACCTTC
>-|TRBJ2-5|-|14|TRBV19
CASERGGGVETQYF
TGTGCCAGCGAAAGGGGCGGGGGCGTGGAGACCCAGTACTTC
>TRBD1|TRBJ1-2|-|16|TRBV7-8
CASSGVTGLGGGGYTF
TGTGCCAGCAGCGGAGTGACAGGGCTTGGTGGTGGTGGCTACACCTTC
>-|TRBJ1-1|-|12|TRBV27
CASKRVDTEAFF
TGTGCCAGCAAAAGGGTGGACACTGAAGCTTTCTTT
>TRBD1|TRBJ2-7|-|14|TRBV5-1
CASSFLTGLYEQYF
TGCGCCAGCAGCTTCCTGACAGGGCTCTACGAGCAGTACTTC
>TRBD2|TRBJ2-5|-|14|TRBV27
CASGWAGGQETQYF
TGTGCCAGCGGGTGGGCGGGGGGCCAAGAGACCCAGTACTTC
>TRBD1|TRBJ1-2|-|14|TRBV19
CASSITGGGYGYTF
TGTGCCAGTAGTATAACAGGGGGCGGCTATGGCTACACCTTC
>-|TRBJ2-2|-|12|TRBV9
CASSAPGGELFF
TGTGCCAGCAGCGCACCTGGGGGGGAGCTGTTTTTT
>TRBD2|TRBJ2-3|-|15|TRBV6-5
CASRNPLAGALGQYF
TGTGCCAGCAGAAACCCCCTAGCGGGGGCCCTAGGGCAGTATTTT
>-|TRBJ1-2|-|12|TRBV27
CASSNTPGGYTF
TGTGCCAGCAGTAACACCCCCGGCGGCTACACCTTC
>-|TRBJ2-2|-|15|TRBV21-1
CASSNHTRNTGELFF
TGTGCCAGCAGCAACCACACCCGAAACACCGGGGAGCTGTTTTTT
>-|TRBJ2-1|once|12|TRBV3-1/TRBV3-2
CASSQLEGEQFF
TGTGCCAGCAGCCAACTAGAAGGGGAGCAGTTCTTC
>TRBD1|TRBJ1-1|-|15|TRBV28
CASSGPTGGSFVAFF
TGTGCCAGCAGTGGACCAACAGGGGGCTCGTTTGTAGCTTTCTTT
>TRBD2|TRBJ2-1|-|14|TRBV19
CATTRGATSNEQFF
TGTGCCACTACGCGGGGGGCCACATCCAATGAGCAGTTCTTC
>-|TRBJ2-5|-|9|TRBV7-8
CASGETQYF
TGTGCCAGCGGAGAGACCCAGTACTTC
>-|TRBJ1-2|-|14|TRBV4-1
CASSQDGRSYGYTF
TGCGCCAGCAGCCAAGACGGGAGAAGTTATGGCTACACCTTC
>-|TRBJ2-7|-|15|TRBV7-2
CASSLAVQGVYEQYF
TGTGCCAGCAGCTTAGCGGTACAGGGTGTGTACGAGCAGTACTTC
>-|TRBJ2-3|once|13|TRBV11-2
CASSFTDTDTQYF
TGTGCCAGCAGCTTCACAGACACAGATACGCAGTATTTT
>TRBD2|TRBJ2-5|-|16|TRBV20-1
CSASRSGGATQETQYF
TGCAGTGCTAGTCGTAGCGGGGGGGCAACCCAAGAGACCCAGTACTTC
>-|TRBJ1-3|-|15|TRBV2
CASSATNPSGNTIYF
TGTGCCAGCAGTGCGACAAACCCGTCTGGAAACACCATATATTTT
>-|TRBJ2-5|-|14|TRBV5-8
CASSLGFVQETQYF
TGTGCCAGCAGCTTGGGTTTCGTCCAAGAGACCCAGTACTTC
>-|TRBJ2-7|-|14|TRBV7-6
CASSLRDFPYEQYF
TGTGCCAGCAGCCTCCGGGACTTTCCCTACGAGCAGTACTTC
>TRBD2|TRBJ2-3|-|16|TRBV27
CASSLWGGGITDTQYF
TGTGCCAGCAGTTTATGGGGCGGGGGAATCACAGATACGCAGTATTTT